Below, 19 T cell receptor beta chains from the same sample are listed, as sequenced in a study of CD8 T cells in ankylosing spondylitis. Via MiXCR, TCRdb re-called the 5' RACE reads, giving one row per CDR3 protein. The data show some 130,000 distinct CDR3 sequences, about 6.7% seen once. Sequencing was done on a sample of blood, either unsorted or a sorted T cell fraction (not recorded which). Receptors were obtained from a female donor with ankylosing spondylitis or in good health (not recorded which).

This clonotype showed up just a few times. CDR3 sequence (DNA): TGTGCCAGCAGCTTCGGACTAGCGGAGGTAAATGAGCAGTTCTTC. Amino acids: CASSFGLAEVNEQFF. This chain links TRBV5-4 with TRBJ2-1, with 10 positions matching TRBD2. The V gene end was trimmed by 2 bases and the J gene end by 7 bases; junction bases not matched to a gene: 6. Germline CDR1 and CDR2: SGHNT and YYREEE (reference sequence). This CDR3 is built from 15 residues.

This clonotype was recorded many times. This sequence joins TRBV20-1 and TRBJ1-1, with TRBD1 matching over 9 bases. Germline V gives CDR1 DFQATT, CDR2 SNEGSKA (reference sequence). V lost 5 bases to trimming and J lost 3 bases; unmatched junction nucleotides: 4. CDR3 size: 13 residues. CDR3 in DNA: TGCAGTGCTTCTACAGGGGGCTACACTGAAGCTTTCTTT. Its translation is CSASTGGYTEAFF.

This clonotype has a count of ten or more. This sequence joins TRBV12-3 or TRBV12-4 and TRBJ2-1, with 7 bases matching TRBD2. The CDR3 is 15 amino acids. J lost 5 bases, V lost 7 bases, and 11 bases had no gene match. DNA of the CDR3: TGTGCCAGCACCTTTACCCGGGCGGGGGACAATGAGCAGTTCTTC. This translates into CASTFTRAGDNEQFF.

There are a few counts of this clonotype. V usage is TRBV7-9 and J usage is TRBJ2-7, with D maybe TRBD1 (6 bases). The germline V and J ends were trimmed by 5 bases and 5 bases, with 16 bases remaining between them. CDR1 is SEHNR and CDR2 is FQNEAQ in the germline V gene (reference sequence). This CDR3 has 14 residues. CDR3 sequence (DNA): TGTGCCAGCAGCAACCCCGGACAGATCCACGAGCAGTACTTC. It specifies CASSNPGQIHEQYF.

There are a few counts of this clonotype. The CDR3 protein is CASSPYPGQSYGYTF. CDR3 bases: TGTGCCAGCAGCCCGTACCCCGGACAATCCTATGGCTACACCTTC. The J gene is TRBJ1-2, the V gene TRBV3-1, with D possibly being TRBD1 (5 bases). The CDR3 extends over 15 amino acids. CDR1 and CDR2 (germline): LGHDT, YNNKEL (reference sequence). Trimming left V 4 bases short and J 4 bases short, with 16 bases between. The full variable domain, its missing parts supplied by reference TRBV3-1 and TRBJ1-2, is DTAVSQTPKYLVTQMGNDKSIKCEQNLGHDTMYWYKQDSKKFLKIMFSYNNKELIINETVPNRFSPKSPDKAHLNLHINSLELGDSAVYFCASSPYPGQSYGYTFGSGTRLTVV.

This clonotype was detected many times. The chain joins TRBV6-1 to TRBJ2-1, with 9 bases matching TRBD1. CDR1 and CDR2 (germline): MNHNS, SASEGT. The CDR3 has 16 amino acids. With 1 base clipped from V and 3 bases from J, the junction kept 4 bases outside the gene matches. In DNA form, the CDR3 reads TGTGCCAGCAGTGAAGGGACAGGGGTTTTCTACAATGAGCAGTTCTTC. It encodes CASSEGTGVFYNEQFF.

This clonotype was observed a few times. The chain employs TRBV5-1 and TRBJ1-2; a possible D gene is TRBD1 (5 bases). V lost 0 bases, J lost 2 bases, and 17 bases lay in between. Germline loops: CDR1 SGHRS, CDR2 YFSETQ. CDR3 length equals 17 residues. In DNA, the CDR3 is TGCGCCAGCAGCTTGGTCGGTACGGGACCGGGAAACTATGGCTACACCTTC. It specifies CASSLVGTGPGNYGYTF.

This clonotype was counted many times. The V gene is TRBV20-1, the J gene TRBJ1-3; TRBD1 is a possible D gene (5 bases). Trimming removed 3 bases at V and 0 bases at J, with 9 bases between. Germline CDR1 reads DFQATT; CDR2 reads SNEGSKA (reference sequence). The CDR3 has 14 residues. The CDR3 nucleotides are TGCAGTGCTAGTCCCGACAGCTCTGGAAACACCATATATTTT. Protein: CSASPDSSGNTIYF.

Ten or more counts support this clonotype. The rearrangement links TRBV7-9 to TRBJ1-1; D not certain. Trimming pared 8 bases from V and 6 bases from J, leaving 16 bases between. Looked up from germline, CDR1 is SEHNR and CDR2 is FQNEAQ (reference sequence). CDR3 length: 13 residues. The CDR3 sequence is CASRAGISSEAFF. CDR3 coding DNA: TGTGCCAGCCGCGCGGGTATTTCCTCTGAAGCTTTCTTT.

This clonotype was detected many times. For the CDR3, the DNA is TGCAGTGCTAGAGATCTAGACAGTTATGGCTACACCTTC. Translated, it gives CSARDLDSYGYTF. The rearrangement uses TRBV20-1 and TRBJ1-2, with a tentative D call TRBD1 (5 bases). The CDR3 consists of 13 residues. The V end was cut by 0 bases, the J end by 5 bases, with 10 bases between. Germline V gene sequence: CDR1 DFQATT, CDR2 SNEGSKA (reference sequence).

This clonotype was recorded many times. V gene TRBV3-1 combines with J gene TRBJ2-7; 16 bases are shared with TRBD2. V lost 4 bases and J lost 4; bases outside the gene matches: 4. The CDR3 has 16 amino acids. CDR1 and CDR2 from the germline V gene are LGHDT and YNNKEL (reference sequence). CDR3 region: CASSPGLAGGTYEQYF. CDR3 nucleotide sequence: TGTGCCAGCAGCCCGGGACTAGCGGGGGGGACGTACGAGCAGTACTTC.

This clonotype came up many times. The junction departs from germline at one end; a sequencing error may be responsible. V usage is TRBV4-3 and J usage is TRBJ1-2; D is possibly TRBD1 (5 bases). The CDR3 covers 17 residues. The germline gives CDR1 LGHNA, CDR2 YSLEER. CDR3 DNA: TGCGCCAGCAGCTACCGGGACCGCTTTCTCGGGGGATATGCCTACACCTTC. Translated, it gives CASSYRDRFLGGYAYTF.

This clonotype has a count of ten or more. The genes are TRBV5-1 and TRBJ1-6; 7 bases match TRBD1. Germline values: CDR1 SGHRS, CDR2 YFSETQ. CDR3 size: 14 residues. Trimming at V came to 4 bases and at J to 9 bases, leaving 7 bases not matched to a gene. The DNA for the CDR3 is TGCGCCAGCAGCCCGGACAGGTTCGGTTCACCCCTCCACTTT. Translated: CASSPDRFGSPLHF.

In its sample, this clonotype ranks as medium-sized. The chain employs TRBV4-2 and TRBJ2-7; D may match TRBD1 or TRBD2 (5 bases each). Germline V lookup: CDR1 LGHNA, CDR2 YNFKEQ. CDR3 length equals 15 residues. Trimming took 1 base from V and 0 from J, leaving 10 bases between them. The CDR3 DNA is TGTGCCAGCAGCCAAGGGGGGTCTAGCTCCTACGAGCAGTACTTC. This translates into CASSQGGSSSYEQYF.

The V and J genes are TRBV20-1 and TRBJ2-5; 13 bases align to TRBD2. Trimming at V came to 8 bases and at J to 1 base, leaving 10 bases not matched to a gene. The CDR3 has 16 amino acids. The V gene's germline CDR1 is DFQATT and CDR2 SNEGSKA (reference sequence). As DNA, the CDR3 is TGCAGTTTTTTAGGGACTAGCGGGGCGATCCAAGAGACCCAGTACTTC. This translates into CSFLGTSGAIQETQYF.

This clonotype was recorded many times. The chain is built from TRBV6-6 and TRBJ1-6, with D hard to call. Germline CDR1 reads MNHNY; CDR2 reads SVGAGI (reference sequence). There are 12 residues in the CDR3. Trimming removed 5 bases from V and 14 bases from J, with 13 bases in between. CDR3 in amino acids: CASSILGQTLHF. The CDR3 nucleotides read TGTGCCAGCAGTATCCTCGGGCAAACCCTCCACTTT.

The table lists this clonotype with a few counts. The CDR3 loop reads CASSEWQGDGYTF. In DNA, the CDR3 is TGTGCCAGCAGTGAATGGCAGGGAGATGGCTACACCTTC. The chain uses TRBV2 and TRBJ1-2, with a weak D call TRBD1 (5 bases). V lost 2 bases, J lost 6 bases, and 10 bases lay in between. The CDR3 contains 13 residues. The germline gives CDR1 SNHLY, CDR2 FYNNEI.

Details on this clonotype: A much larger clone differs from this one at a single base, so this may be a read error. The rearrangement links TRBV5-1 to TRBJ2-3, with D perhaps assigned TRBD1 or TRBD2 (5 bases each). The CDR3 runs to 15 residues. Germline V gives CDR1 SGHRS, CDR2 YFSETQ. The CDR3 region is CVSRQGTSGTDTQYF. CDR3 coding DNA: TGCGTCAGCAGGCAAGGGACCTCTGGCACAGATACGCAGTATTTT. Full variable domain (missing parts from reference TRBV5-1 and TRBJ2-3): KAGVTQTPRYLIKTRGQQVTLSCSPISGHRSVSWYQQTPGQGLQFLFEYFSETQRNKGNFPGRFSGRQFSNSRSEMNVSTLELGDSALYLCVSRQGTSGTDTQYFGPGTRLTVL.

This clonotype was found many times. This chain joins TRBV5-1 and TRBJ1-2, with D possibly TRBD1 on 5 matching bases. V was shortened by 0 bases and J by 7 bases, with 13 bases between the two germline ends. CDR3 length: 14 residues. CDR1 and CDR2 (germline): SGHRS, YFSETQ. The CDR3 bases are TGCGCCAGCAGCTTGGAAGTGGGGACGGGTGGCTACACCTTC. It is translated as CASSLEVGTGGYTF.